The next 14 T cell receptor beta chains were all read from a single sample in a study of Graves' ophthalmopathy and Graves' hyperthyroidism. Investigators amplified TCR beta CDR3 regions from RNA transcripts. First-round RT-PCR relied on HTBI primers, and a second-round multiplex PCR came next. A single record per CDR3 protein comes from TCRdb applying MiXCR to the multiplex PCR reads. The sample comprises hundreds of thousands of distinct CDR3 sequences, about two fifths of which are singletons, and over 2.5% rests with the top ten. The sequencing input was peripheral blood. The receptors derive from an adult man with Graves' ophthalmopathy.

This clonotype came up a few times. At one of its ends the junction is not consistent with the germline gene, which may arise from a read error. The V call is TRBV10-3, the J call TRBJ2-7; D might be TRBD2 (6 bases). CDR1 and CDR2 from the germline V gene are ENHRY and SYGVKD. This CDR3 has 16 residues. DNA for the CDR3: TGTGCCAGCAGTTACTCCGACGGGGGACCTACCTACGAGCAGTACTTC. Translation: CASSYSDGGPTYEQYF.

This clonotype was counted many times. The gene calls are TRBV10-3 and TRBJ1-6; 8 positions agree with TRBD1. The CDR3 has 15 residues. Germline assignment: CDR1 ENHRY and CDR2 SYGVKD. With 5 bases clipped from V and 5 bases from J, the junction kept 5 bases outside the gene matches. The CDR3 region has the DNA TGTGCCATCAGTCCGGGACAGGCCAATAATTCACCCCTCCACTTT. Translated: CAISPGQANNSPLHF.

Details on this clonotype: The junction differs from germline at one of its ends, possibly a read error. The chain couples TRBV2 to TRBJ2-5, with D uncertain. CDR1 SNHLY and CDR2 FYNNEI come from the germline V gene. CDR3 length: 12 amino acids. CDR3 sequence: CASRRTEETQHF. Here the CDR3 DNA reads TGTGCCAGCAGAAGGACGGAAGAGACCCAGCACTTC.

This clonotype has a count of ten or more. One end of the junction varies from germline; a read error may be responsible. This chain links TRBV5-1 with TRBJ1-1; D uncertain. The germline CDR1 and CDR2 sequences are SGHRS and YFSETQ. This CDR3 has 14 amino acids. The CDR3 DNA follows: TGTGCCAGCAGCTTATCACACTTGAACACTGAAGCTTTCTTT. Protein product: CASSLSHLNTEAFF.

This chain links TRBV7-3 with TRBJ2-7; 7 nucleotides line up with TRBD2. V trimming: 5 bases; J trimming: 2 bases; junction bases outside the gene matches: 12. The germline gives CDR1 SGHTA, CDR2 FQGTGA. The CDR3 is 16 residues long. The CDR3 here is CASSHREGGGAYEQYF. CDR3 coding DNA: TGTGCCAGCAGCCATAGGGAGGGCGGCGGGGCCTACGAGCAGTACTTC.

This chain connects TRBV6-6 to TRBJ2-7, with D possibly matching TRBD1 (5 bases). V lost 0 bases and J 6 bases, leaving 15 bases between the germline ends. The germline CDR1 and CDR2 sequences are MNHNY and SVGAGI (reference sequence). The CDR3 runs to 15 residues. CDR3 sequence reads: CASSYSGREGGEQYF. The CDR3 region has the DNA TGTGCCAGCAGTTACTCGGGCAGGGAAGGCGGCGAGCAGTACTTC.

This sequence joins TRBV15 and TRBJ1-3; 8 bases align to TRBD1. The V and J ends lost 3 bases and 4 bases, in that order; junction bases with no gene match: 5. The CDR3 consists of 15 residues. Germline V gives CDR1 LNHNV, CDR2 YYDKDF (reference sequence). The CDR3 protein is CATSRRTGQGNTIYF. The CDR3 DNA reads TGTGCCACCAGCAGGAGGACAGGGCAAGGAAACACCATATATTTT.

This clonotype has ten or more counts. The chain uses TRBV5-1 and TRBJ2-5; the D call may be TRBD1 or TRBD2 (5 bases each). V was shortened by 0 bases and J by 8 bases, with 8 bases between the two germline ends. The CDR3 is made up of 12 amino acids. Germline loops: CDR1 SGHRS, CDR2 YFSETQ. CDR3 DNA: TGCGCCAGCAGCTTGGACGGGGACACCCAGTACTTC. It yields the protein CASSLDGDTQYF.

This clonotype has at least ten counts. This chain links TRBV19 with TRBJ2-5, with no clear D. CDR3 length: 15 residues. The germline CDR1 and CDR2 sequences are LNHDA and SQIVND (reference sequence). Trimming cost V 6 bases and J 2 bases, with 16 bases left between them. This CDR3 reads CASRSDGGPQETQYF. CDR3 in DNA: TGTGCCAGTAGATCGGACGGTGGGCCTCAAGAGACCCAGTACTTC.

This clonotype was detected ten times or more. The rearrangement uses TRBV7-9 and TRBJ1-1; D perhaps matches TRBD1 (5 bases). The CDR3 consists of 14 residues. Germline assignment: CDR1 SEHNR and CDR2 FQNEAQ (reference sequence). Trimming removed 6 bases from V and 6 bases from J, with 17 bases in between. CDR3 region: CASRRDQGRAEAFF. The CDR3 coding sequence is TGTGCCAGCAGACGCGATCAGGGTAGGGCTGAAGCTTTCTTT.

In its sample, this clonotype was seen once. This chain connects TRBV29-1 to TRBJ2-5; no firm D call. The CDR3 extends over 10 amino acids. Trimming took off 7 bases at V and 5 bases at J, with 8 bases between the two ends. Germline CDR1 and CDR2: SQVTM and ANQGSEA. CDR3 DNA sequence: TGCAGCGGGAGTCCGGAGACCCAGTACTTC. It specifies CSGSPETQYF.

This clonotype was seen a few times. The rearrangement uses TRBV20-1 and TRBJ2-7; TRBD2 aligns across 11 bases. The CDR3 totals 14 residues. CDR1 is DFQATT and CDR2 is SNEGSKA in the germline V gene (reference sequence). Losses at the gene ends were 4 bases for V and 7 bases for J; bases not matched to a gene: 9. Here the CDR3 DNA reads TGCAGTGCTACCTTAGCGGGAGGGGCGCTAGAGCAGTACTTC. This codes for CSATLAGGALEQYF.

This clonotype was found many times. The rearrangement joins TRBV6-6 to TRBJ2-7, with D possibly being TRBD1 (6 bases). The V end was cut by 2 bases, the J end by 1 base, with 6 bases between. The CDR3 has 13 amino acids. CDR1 and CDR2 (germline): MNHNY, SVGAGI (reference sequence). The CDR3 DNA is TGTGCCAGCAGTTACACAGGGTCCTACGAGCAGTACTTC. Residues: CASSYTGSYEQYF.

This clonotype was detected ten times or more. This rearrangement joins TRBV7-2 to TRBJ2-5; D remains ambiguous. Germline V CDR1 and CDR2: SGHTA, FQGNSA. This CDR3 spans 16 amino acids. V lost 5 bases to trimming and J lost 7 bases, with 23 bases between them. CDR3 in DNA: TGTGCCAGCAGCCCCGACGGGCCAGCGAGTTCGGGGACCCAGTACTTC. Its protein product is CASSPDGPASSGTQYF.